The present T cell receptor beta chain was sequenced within a study of shared clonotypes between healthy human individuals. Study-level background: There were three CD4 naive, three CD4 memory, two CD8 naive and one CD8 memory plates per donor.

As handled by the study authors: Junction-only sequences without quality scores came from ImmunoSEQ, so filtering differed. Only in-frame clones appear in the TCRdb table, and some are missing; sequencing was by immunoSEQ multiplex PCR. That table is the source of V, J and clone size, and D and trimming were worked out from the DNA. The table records 950,000 to 1,200,000 clones, around 77% of them present only once. The germline CDR1 and CDR2 sequences are SQVTM and ANQGSEA. The CDR3 loop spans 13 amino acids. V lost 3 bases to trimming and J lost 2 bases, with 9 bases between them. The study drew all its donors from Caucasian adults living in Nashville, Tennessee. Negatively enriched CD4+ T cells were divided by CD45RA into naive and memory.

The TCR was taken from a man aged 18 to 30 in good health. Some clones in this sample may be carry-over from other donors' samples. The chain couples TRBV29-1 to TRBJ2-3; D is undetermined. Material: memory CD4+ T cells from PBMCs. Subset meaning: CD45RA-negative fraction. The CDR3 DNA reads TGCAGCGTTGATCGGTCGAACACAGATACGCAGTATTTT. The encoded protein is CSVDRSNTDTQYF.